These 29 T cell receptor beta chains were sequenced from one sample in a study of T cells after posttransplantation cyclophosphamide (dated by TCRdb to the mid-2010s). Libraries were made using the immunoSEQ multiplex PCR assay. The immuneACCESS repertoire file appears here via TCRdb, limited to in-frame rearrangements. These files lack a portion of the clones; in checked studies, under half of the deficit traces to unresolved V genes, and the cause of the others is not known. The sample table lists roughly 49,000 clones, approximately 86% of them with a count of one. Clones ranked in the top ten supply approximately 3% of the sample. The sample comprised PBMCs. These receptors came from a man between 25 and 39 years old with a blood cancer, CMV-positive, and with a related stem cell donor.

The chain uses TRBV30 and TRBJ2-2; 7 bases match TRBD1. This CDR3 is 17 amino acids long. Germline V lookup: CDR1 GTSNPN, CDR2 SVGIG (reference sequence). V lost 1 base, J lost 5 bases, and 13 bases stayed unmatched. The chain's CDR3 is CAWSGRGPLVGTGELFF. CDR3 coding DNA: TGTGCCTGGAGTGGAAGGGGGCCCCTGGTTGGGACCGGGGAGCTGTTTTTT.

The chain has TRBV7-6 and TRBJ2-2; D possibly corresponds to TRBD1 (6 bases). V lost 6 bases and J 3 bases, leaving 11 bases between the germline ends. This CDR3 is built from 14 residues. Looked up from germline, CDR1 is SGHVS and CDR2 is FNYEAQ. The CDR3 bases are TGTGCCAGCAGGGGCCAGGGGTACACCGGGGAGCTGTTTTTT. Translation: CASRGQGYTGELFF.

The chain combines TRBV6-4 with TRBJ2-1; the D gene is possibly TRBD2 (5 bases). CDR3 size: 13 residues. V was cut by 10 bases and J by 9 bases, with 19 bases left in between. Germline V gene lookup returns CDR1 MRHNA and CDR2 SNTAGT. The DNA for the CDR3 is TGTGCCACGTCGGGGTTCGTTGAGGGTGAGCAGTTCTTC. Residues: CATSGFVEGEQFF.

V is TRBV5-6 and J is TRBJ2-1; 8 bases agree with TRBD2. This CDR3 region has 16 residues. The germline V gene encodes CDR1 SGHDT and CDR2 YYEEEE. Trimming removed 1 base from V and 4 bases from J; junction bases left unmatched: 7. The CDR3 region is CASSLYGGGGYNEQFF. CDR3 nucleotides: TGTGCCAGCAGCTTGTATGGGGGCGGGGGGTACAATGAGCAGTTCTTC.

The sample holds a few counts of this clone. The chain links TRBV15 to TRBJ2-1, with TRBD2 identical over 9 bases. The ends lost 1 base at V and 5 bases at J; junction bases unmatched: 3. Germline CDR1 is LNHNV and CDR2 is YYDKDF (reference sequence). The CDR3 is 15 residues long. CDR3 residues: CATSRGLAGNNEQFF. The CDR3, as DNA: TGTGCCACCAGCAGAGGGCTAGCGGGAAACAATGAGCAGTTCTTC.

The chain links TRBV28 to TRBJ1-5; a weak D match, TRBD1 (6 bases). This CDR3 is built from 17 residues. The germline gives CDR1 MDHEN, CDR2 SYDVKM. V lost 5 bases and J 0 bases, leaving 17 bases between the germline ends. CDR3 protein: CASSPRGIGLSNQPQHF. The CDR3 bases are TGTGCCAGCAGTCCCAGGGGAATCGGACTTAGCAATCAGCCCCAGCATTTT.

The V call is TRBV6-1, the J call TRBJ2-1, with 9 bases aligning to TRBD2. Trimming removed 7 bases from V and 9 bases from J; junction bases left unmatched: 7. The germline V gene has CDR1 MNHNS and CDR2 SASEGT. The CDR3 totals 13 residues. CDR3 DNA: TGTGCCAGCATAAGGCGGGAGGGGTTTGAGCAGTTCTTC. Its protein product is CASIRREGFEQFF.

Points on this clone: Other nucleotide sequences in the sample specify the same CDR3. This chain connects TRBV2 to TRBJ1-1; weak D call: TRBD1 (5 bases). V lost 2 bases to trimming and J lost 5 bases, with 9 bases between them. The CDR3 is 13 residues long. Germline loops: CDR1 SNHLY, CDR2 FYNNEI. For the CDR3, the DNA is TGTGCCAGCAGTGAACAGGGTAATACTGAAGCTTTCTTT. As protein: CASSEQGNTEAFF.

This clone was found a few times. The V call is TRBV10-2, the J call TRBJ1-1; 7 bases align to TRBD1. Germline lookup yields CDR1 WSHSY and CDR2 SAAADI. The V segment lost 8 bases and the J segment 1 base; nucleotides outside the gene matches: 1. CDR3 size: 12 residues. The CDR3 reads CASWDRNTEAFF. As DNA, the CDR3 is TGCGCCAGCTGGGACAGGAACACTGAAGCTTTCTTT.

This chain connects TRBV7-9 to TRBJ2-5, with 9 positions matching TRBD2. The V gene end was trimmed by 2 bases and the J gene end by 2 bases; junction bases not matched to a gene: 6. The CDR3 covers 16 residues. Germline assignment: CDR1 SEHNR and CDR2 FQNEAQ (reference sequence). As DNA, the CDR3 is TGTGCCAGCAGCTTACTGAGCGGGAGGACTCAAGAGACCCAGTACTTC. This encodes CASSLLSGRTQETQYF.

The rearrangement links TRBV2 to TRBJ1-3; D is undetermined. The length of the CDR3 is 13 residues. Trimming took 2 bases from V and 4 from J, leaving 6 bases between them. CDR1 and CDR2 from the germline V gene are SNHLY and FYNNEI. The DNA of the CDR3 is TGTGCCAGCAGTGAATATAGAGGAAACACCATATATTTT. Translation gives CASSEYRGNTIYF.

The chain uses TRBV5-6 and TRBJ1-3; TRBD1 is a possible D gene (6 bases). V lost 1 base to trimming and J lost 7 bases, with 9 bases between them. This CDR3 is 13 amino acids long. Germline lookup yields CDR1 SGHDT and CDR2 YYEEEE. The CDR3 spells CASSLPGGNTIYF. CDR3 nucleotides: TGTGCCAGCAGCTTGCCTGGGGGCAACACCATATATTTT. The full variable domain, in which reference TRBV5-6 and TRBJ1-3 provide the parts outside the CDR3, is DAGVTQSPTHLIKTRGQQVTLRCSPKSGHDTVSWYQQALGQGPQFIFQYYEEEERQRGNFPDRFSGHQFPNYSSELNVNALLLGDSALYLCASSLPGGNTIYFGEGSWLTVV.

This clone was seen a single time. The genes are TRBV7-2 and TRBJ1-5; 7 bases match TRBD1. Germline loops: CDR1 SGHTA, CDR2 FQGNSA. This CDR3 comprises 13 residues. Trimming took 8 bases from V and 3 from J; bases not matched to a gene: 4. CDR3 loop: CASRDSVNQPQHF. Here the CDR3 DNA reads TGTGCCAGCCGGGACAGCGTCAATCAGCCCCAGCATTTT.

The CDR3 protein is CASRTVWGDSYNEQFF. The CDR3 nucleotides are TGTGCCAGTAGGACCGTCTGGGGGGACTCCTACAATGAGCAGTTCTTC. This chain connects TRBV19 to TRBJ2-1; the D gene is possibly TRBD2 (6 bases). Germline CDR1 reads LNHDA; CDR2 reads SQIVND (reference sequence). The CDR3 is 16 residues long. Trimming left V 6 bases short and J 0 bases short, with 15 bases between.

V and J are TRBV7-3 and TRBJ1-1; D is ambiguous. The CDR3 extends over 14 amino acids. V dropped 0 bases and J dropped 3 bases, with 8 bases sitting between them. Germline V gene data show CDR1 as SGHTA and CDR2 as FQGTGA. The CDR3 reads CASSLTIGDTEAFF. DNA for the CDR3: TGTGCCAGCAGCTTAACGATCGGAGACACTGAAGCTTTCTTT.

The chain has TRBV18 and TRBJ2-2, with a possible D match to TRBD1 (6 bases). The CDR3 runs to 15 residues. The V end was cut by 6 bases, the J end by 1 base, with 12 bases between. CDR1 is KGHSH and CDR2 is LQKENI in the germline V gene. Here the CDR3 DNA reads TGTGCCAGCTCGGCCGGGACAAAGAACACCGGGGAGCTGTTTTTT. It translates to CASSAGTKNTGELFF.

The chain has TRBV7-8 and TRBJ2-7; tentatively, D is TRBD1 (5 bases). Germline CDR1 reads SGHVS; CDR2 reads FQNEAQ. Trimming left V 3 bases short and J 9 bases short, with 6 bases between. This CDR3 is 10 amino acids long. The CDR3 sequence is CASSFDRQYF. The CDR3 DNA reads as TGTGCCAGCAGCTTTGACAGGCAGTACTTC.

The chain combines TRBV18 with TRBJ1-1; D remains unclear. The CDR3 loop spans 13 amino acids. From germline, CDR1 is KGHSH and CDR2 LQKENI. Between the trimmed V and J ends, which lost 1 base and 8 bases, there was a span of 11 bases. The CDR3 nucleotides read TGTGCCAGCTCACCACAGGAGAGGGAGGAAGCTTTCTTT. Its translation is CASSPQEREEAFF. Filled out from reference TRBV18 and TRBJ1-1, the complete variable domain reads NAGVMQNPRHLVRRRGQEARLRCSPMKGHSHVYWYRQLPEEGLKFMVYLQKENIIDESGMPKERFSAEFPKEGPSILRIQQVVRGDSAAYFCASSPQEREEAFFGQGTRLTVV.

CDR3 sequence reads: CASTPRQGAIQPQHF. CDR3 DNA sequence: TGTGCCAGTACACCTCGACAGGGGGCTATTCAGCCCCAGCATTTT. The J gene is TRBJ1-5, the V gene TRBV28, with 10 bases identical to TRBD1. Trimming at V came to 9 bases and at J to 6 bases, leaving 11 bases not matched to a gene. CDR3 length: 15 amino acids. Germline V gene data show CDR1 as MDHEN and CDR2 as SYDVKM.

The chain couples TRBV6-1 to TRBJ2-7; perhaps TRBD1 as D (5 bases). Trimming cost V 5 bases and J 3 bases, with 11 bases left between them. Germline CDR1 and CDR2: MNHNS and SASEGT. The CDR3 loop spans 13 amino acids. The CDR3 coding sequence is TGTGCCAGCAGTTATTCGCAGGGCTACGAGCAGTACTTC. Amino acids: CASSYSQGYEQYF.

The chain joins TRBV4-2 to TRBJ2-5; 9 bases fit TRBD2. Germline values: CDR1 LGHNA, CDR2 YNFKEQ. The length of the CDR3 is 17 residues. With V trimmed by 0 bases and J by 5 bases, 10 bases remained unmatched. The CDR3 sequence: CASSQDRGAGGEETQYF. The CDR3 DNA reads TGTGCCAGCAGCCAAGATCGGGGGGCGGGAGGGGAGGAGACCCAGTACTTC.

This sequence joins TRBV5-5 and TRBJ1-1; 9 bases line up with TRBD1. V lost 2 bases, J lost 1 base, and 3 bases stayed unmatched. The length of the CDR3 is 15 residues. Germline values: CDR1 SGHKS, CDR2 YYEKEE (reference sequence). The CDR3, as DNA: TGTGCCAGCAGCTTTTTGACAGGGGGGAACACTGAAGCTTTCTTT. It specifies CASSFLTGGNTEAFF.

The chain combines TRBV7-3 with TRBJ2-3, with D perhaps TRBD2 (5 bases). V lost 6 bases and J lost 0, with 7 bases in between. The CDR3 consists of 13 residues. CDR1 is SGHTA, CDR2 FQGTGA, per germline. The CDR3 spells CASSKRSTDTQYF. For the CDR3, the DNA is TGTGCCAGCAGTAAGCGGAGCACAGATACGCAGTATTTT.

V and J are TRBV6-5 and TRBJ1-1, with TRBD1 matching over 7 bases. Germline V gene sequence: CDR1 MNHEY, CDR2 SVGAGI. The CDR3 covers 16 residues. V dropped 2 bases and J dropped 1; count of bases not matched to a gene: 7. The CDR3 spells CASSYTPQGSNTEAFF. The DNA for the CDR3 is TGTGCCAGCAGTTACACGCCACAGGGGTCGAACACTGAAGCTTTCTTT.

The chain is built from TRBV28 and TRBJ2-3, with 8 bases lining up with TRBD1. The CDR3 totals 16 residues. The ends lost 2 bases at V and 6 bases at J; junction bases unmatched: 10. Germline loops: CDR1 MDHEN, CDR2 SYDVKM. CDR3 sequence: CASSLIVAGDRDTQYF. CDR3 nucleotide sequence: TGTGCCAGCAGTTTAATAGTCGCAGGGGACAGGGATACGCAGTATTTT. The full variable domain, its missing parts supplied by reference TRBV28 and TRBJ2-3, is DVKVTQSSRYLVKRTGEKVFLECVQDMDHENMFWYRQDPGLGLRLIYFSYDVKMKEKGDIPEGYSVSREKKERFSLILESASTNQTSMYLCASSLIVAGDRDTQYFGPGTRLTVL.

The J gene is TRBJ2-1, the V gene TRBV5-1, with 7 bases identical to TRBD2. This CDR3 contains 15 residues. Looked up from germline, CDR1 is SGHRS and CDR2 is YFSETQ. Trimming at V came to 4 bases and at J to 10 bases, leaving 14 bases not matched to a gene. Here the CDR3 DNA reads TGCGCCAGCAGCCTCCCGGGGAGGGAGGGCCGGGAGCAGTTCTTC. It translates to CASSLPGREGREQFF.

CDR3 bases: TGTGCCAGCATAAAGGGGACTAGCGGGAGAATCAATGAGCAGTTCTTC. Encoded protein: CASIKGTSGRINEQFF. The chain combines TRBV9 with TRBJ2-1; 14 positions agree with TRBD2. With 6 bases clipped from V and 6 bases from J, the junction kept 8 bases outside the gene matches. The CDR3 sequence is 16 residues long. The germline gives CDR1 SGDLS, CDR2 YYNGEE.

V usage is TRBV7-9 and J usage is TRBJ2-1; 8 nucleotides line up with TRBD2. The germline V gene encodes CDR1 SEHNR and CDR2 FQNEAQ (reference sequence). The CDR3 is made up of 15 amino acids. J lost 15 bases, V lost 0 bases, and 13 bases had no gene match. The CDR3 reads CASSLAISGKISRFF. CDR3 nucleotide sequence: TGTGCCAGCAGCTTAGCTATTAGCGGGAAGATCTCTCGGTTCTTC.

This chain links TRBV7-2 with TRBJ1-1; D remains unclear. CDR1 is SGHTA and CDR2 is FQGNSA in the germline V gene. The CDR3 has 13 residues. Trimming pared 1 base from V and 1 base from J, leaving 4 bases between. The CDR3 loop reads CASSLGQNTEAFF. CDR3 sequence (DNA): TGTGCCAGCAGCTTAGGACAGAACACTGAAGCTTTCTTT.